This is a list of T cell receptor beta chains from one sample in a study of blood T cell repertoires in COVID-19. This table comes from immunoSEQ multiplex PCR, and its TCRdb copy is limited to in-frame clones, with some not included. The profile shows 250,000 to 300,000 clones, roughly nine tenths of them singletons. Sequenced input: PBMCs or T cells enriched from blood (not recorded which). The origin of the receptors is a human donor in a cohort exposed to, infected with or recovered from COVID-19 (not recorded which). The donor label of this sample is uncertain. CDR3s include the opening cysteine and the closing phenylalanine or tryptophan. A D gene is named only where the DNA matches it firmly. Some rows have no size entry. The others give once, few or many, or a class for an expanded clone.

d_gene	v_gene	abundance	j_gene	CDR3aa	CDR3nt
TRBD1	TRBV6-5	-	TRBJ1-2	CASLRGQGSSGYTF	TGTGCCAGCCTTAGGGGGCAGGGTTCGAGTGGCTACACCTTC
-	TRBV24-1	once	TRBJ2-7	CATSDAREPYEQYF	TGTGCCACCAGTGATGCCCGGGAACCCTACGAGCAGTACTTC
-	TRBV6-2/TRBV6-3	-	TRBJ1-1	CASSSAVSVTDTEAFF	TGTGCCAGCAGTTCCGCCGTCTCTGTCACAGACACTGAAGCTTTCTTT
-	TRBV27	-	TRBJ1-6	CASSLLSDSPLHF	TGTGCCAGCAGTTTATTGTCGGATTCACCCCTCCACTTT
-	TRBV3-1/TRBV3-2	-	TRBJ1-5	CASSQEGSGGGQPQHF	TGTGCCAGCAGCCAAGAAGGTTCGGGGGGCGGTCAGCCCCAGCATTTT
-	TRBV3-1/TRBV3-2	-	TRBJ1-2	CASSQFLGLGGRSYGYTF	TGTGCCAGCAGCCAATTCCTCGGTCTTGGGGGCAGAAGCTATGGCTACACCTTC
-	TRBV30	-	TRBJ1-1	CAWSDYAGEAFF	TGTGCCTGGAGTGATTATGCCGGTGAAGCTTTCTTT
-	TRBV6-5	-	TRBJ2-1	CASRQGSGEQFF	TGTGCCAGCCGTCAGGGCTCGGGTGAGCAGTTCTTC
-	TRBV4-1	-	TRBJ1-2	CASSQPRERDGYTF	TGCGCCAGCAGCCAGCCCAGGGAAAGGGATGGCTACACCTTC
TRBD1	TRBV6-6	-	TRBJ2-3	CASSPRGPYLTDTQYF	TGTGCCAGCAGTCCCAGGGGGCCCTACCTCACAGATACGCAGTATTTT
TRBD1	TRBV9	-	TRBJ2-3	CASSVEGGGGDRDTDTQYF	TGTGCCAGCAGCGTAGAGGGGGGCGGTGGGGACAGGGACACAGATACGCAGTATTTT
-	TRBV9	-	TRBJ1-4	CASSVVDTTNEKLFF	TGTGCCAGCAGCGTAGTGGACACAACTAATGAAAAACTGTTTTTT
-	TRBV5-6	-	TRBJ1-2	CASSGGQGNGYTF	TGTGCCAGCAGCGGGGGCCAGGGTAATGGCTACACCTTC
TRBD2	TRBV6-4	-	TRBJ2-3	CASSERGGATDTQYF	TGTGCCAGCAGTGAGCGCGGGGGGGCCACAGATACGCAGTATTTT
TRBD2	TRBV4-1	-	TRBJ2-2	CASSQVAGGQGGELFF	TGCGCCAGCAGCCAAGTAGCGGGGGGGCAGGGCGGGGAGCTGTTTTTT
-	TRBV5-1	-	TRBJ1-5	CASSGRYRVGKQPQHF	TGCGCCAGCAGCGGAAGATACAGGGTGGGGAAGCAGCCCCAGCATTTT
TRBD1	TRBV6-5	once	TRBJ1-6	CASSRGQDNSPLHF	TGTGCCAGCAGTCGGGGACAGGATAATTCACCCCTCCACTTT
-	TRBV19	-	TRBJ2-7	CASSITGMNGEQYF	TGTGCCAGTAGTATTACAGGGATGAATGGGGAGCAGTACTTC
-	TRBV9	-	TRBJ1-1	CASSVGGTTEAFF	TGTGCCAGCAGCGTGGGGGGTACCACTGAAGCTTTCTTT
TRBD2	TRBV18	-	TRBJ2-7	CASSPSSGAPYEQYF	TGTGCCAGCTCACCGTCTAGCGGGGCTCCCTACGAGCAGTACTTC
-	TRBV15	-	TRBJ1-5	CATSRGFRGGSNQPQHF	TGTGCCACCAGCAGAGGATTTCGGGGGGGGAGCAATCAGCCCCAGCATTTT
-	TRBV9	few	TRBJ2-3	CASSVRRGPVDTQYF	TGTGCCAGCAGCGTACGGAGGGGCCCCGTCGATACGCAGTATTTT
TRBD1	TRBV5-4	-	TRBJ1-1	CASSPEGARNTEAFF	TGTGCCAGCAGCCCGGAGGGGGCGCGGAACACTGAAGCTTTCTTT
-	TRBV6-5	-	TRBJ2-7	CASSYSRAGNYEQYF	TGTGCCAGCAGTTATTCCCGAGCAGGGAACTACGAGCAGTACTTC